This TCR beta chain was sequenced during a study of brain T cells in children with intractable seizures. This clone has just one count. Clones were sequenced by immunoSEQ multiplex PCR, and TCRdb holds only the in-frame ones, with some missing. The sample yields a few hundred thousand clones, more than 85% seen once. The CDR3 is 18 residues long. The V segment lost 4 bases and the J segment 2 bases; nucleotides outside the gene matches: 8. The V gene's germline CDR1 is LNHDA and CDR2 SQIVND (reference sequence). Time point in this sample: blood from clinic visit 5 months post-surgery; TSC patient then seizure free.

The material was peripheral blood, obtained approximately 5 months after surgery. The clonotype comes from a boy under three years old with tuberous sclerosis and intractable seizures. This chain connects TRBV19 to TRBJ2-1, with TRBD2 matching over 13 bases. The CDR3 DNA reads as TGTGCCAGTAGTACCTCAGGACTAGCGGGAGTCCCCTACAATGAGCAGTTCTTC. It specifies CASSTSGLAGVPYNEQFF.